Each of the 3 T cell receptor beta chains below was sequenced from the same sample in a study of blood T cell repertoires in COVID-19. The protocol was immunoSEQ multiplex PCR, while the TCRdb copy is restricted to in-frame clones and leaves out a portion. The table shows under 200,000 clones, with around four fifths occurring only once. The sample comprised peripheral blood. These receptors were obtained from a woman of 80 years or more with COVID-19, enrolled during active disease.

V usage is TRBV6-5 and J usage is TRBJ2-7; maybe TRBD2 (5 bases). CDR3 size: 10 residues. The germline V and J ends were trimmed by 8 bases and 6 bases, with 8 bases remaining between them. In germline, CDR1 is MNHEY, CDR2 SVGAGI. DNA for the CDR3: TGTGCCAGCGACGAGGGCGAGCAGTACTTC. Translated, it gives CASDEGEQYF.

V is TRBV6-5 and J is TRBJ2-1; TRBD2 matches at 9 bases. The germline V gene encodes CDR1 MNHEY and CDR2 SVGAGI. This CDR3 is 13 amino acids long. V gave up 0 bases and J gave up 10 bases; unmatched junction bases: 1. The CDR3 sequence is CASSYSAGGEQFF. CDR3 bases: TGTGCCAGCAGTTACTCCGCGGGGGGGGAGCAGTTCTTC.

The rearrangement links TRBV7-9 to TRBJ2-1; 9 bases are a match to TRBD2. Trimming cost V 2 bases and J 9 bases; bases outside gene matches: 5. The CDR3 contains 14 residues. Germline values: CDR1 SEHNR, CDR2 FQNEAQ (reference sequence). CDR3 sequence reads: CASSLPGTSFEQFF. CDR3 in DNA: TGTGCCAGCAGCTTACCCGGGACTAGCTTTGAGCAGTTCTTC.